The 28 T cell receptor beta chains reported below all come from one sample, sequenced in a study of technical replicates of blood from several donors. The method was immunoSEQ multiplex PCR; TCRdb's version includes in-frame clones alone and lacks a portion of them. The sample carries about 83,000 clones, 90% to 95% recorded once. Sequencing input: T cells isolated from PBMCs. These receptors were collected from a human donor in good health.

V usage is TRBV7-9 and J usage is TRBJ2-7; 7 nucleotides match TRBD1. Trimming at V came to 4 bases and at J to 10 bases, leaving 10 bases not matched to a gene. The CDR3 is 13 amino acids. Germline assignment: CDR1 SEHNR and CDR2 FQNEAQ (reference sequence). The CDR3 here is CASSYPGQSPQYF. In DNA form, the CDR3 reads TGTGCCAGCAGCTACCCGGGACAGAGCCCACAGTACTTC.

The chain combines TRBV14 with TRBJ2-1; 7 bases line up with TRBD1. Trimming took 1 base from V and 7 from J; bases not matched to a gene: 1. This CDR3 is built from 13 residues. Germline V gene data show CDR1 as SGHDN and CDR2 as FVKESK. The CDR3 DNA reads TGTGCCAGCAGCCAAGGACAGGGTAATGAGCAGTTCTTC. This gives the protein CASSQGQGNEQFF.

The genes are TRBV6-1 and TRBJ2-3, with a tentative D call TRBD1 (8 bases). The V and J ends lost 4 bases and 1 base respectively, with 24 bases between them. In germline, CDR1 is MNHNS, CDR2 SASEGT. This CDR3 has 19 residues. The CDR3 DNA follows: TGTGCCAGCAGTGGAGCCCGCCGACAGGGGAGGGTTGGCACAGATACGCAGTATTTT. Its protein product is CASSGARRQGRVGTDTQYF.

The chain employs TRBV19 and TRBJ2-7; 13 nucleotides agree with TRBD2. The CDR3 contains 13 residues. Germline assignment: CDR1 LNHDA and CDR2 SQIVND (reference sequence). V shed 5 bases and J 9 bases; nucleotides not matched to a gene: 4. CDR3 region: CASSWGLAGPQYF. The DNA for the CDR3 is TGTGCCAGTAGTTGGGGACTAGCGGGACCGCAGTACTTC.

The chain joins TRBV11-2 to TRBJ2-1; unclear D gene. V lost 1 base, J lost 9 bases, and 4 bases lay in between. The CDR3 contains 11 residues. From germline, CDR1 is SGHAT and CDR2 FQNNGV. CDR3 in amino acids: CASSLASEQFF. CDR3 in DNA: TGTGCCAGCAGCTTAGCCAGTGAGCAGTTCTTC.

The chain joins TRBV28 to TRBJ1-1; 7 nucleotides match TRBD1. Germline V lookup: CDR1 MDHEN, CDR2 SYDVKM. The V gene end was trimmed by 9 bases and the J gene end by 2 bases; junction bases not matched to a gene: 24. This CDR3 is built from 19 residues. CDR3 sequence: CASSYRVGKPDRVNTEAFF. In nucleotides, the CDR3 is TGTGCCAGTAGCTATCGTGTGGGAAAACCCGACAGGGTCAACACTGAAGCTTTCTTT.

CDR3 protein: CASSLAGQTTNEKLFF. CDR3 nucleotide sequence: TGCGCCAGCAGCTTGGCGGGACAAACAACTAATGAAAAACTGTTTTTT. V is TRBV5-1 and J is TRBJ1-4, with D possibly TRBD1 on 6 matching bases. CDR1 and CDR2 (germline): SGHRS, YFSETQ. The CDR3 contains 16 residues. Trimming took off 0 bases at V and 0 bases at J, with 9 bases between the two ends.

The chain links TRBV19 to TRBJ1-1, with D possibly being TRBD1 (5 bases). The CDR3 sequence is 13 residues long. Germline CDR1 is LNHDA and CDR2 is SQIVND (reference sequence). V lost 3 bases, J lost 7 bases, and 12 bases lay in between. The CDR3 here is CASSIGAGIEAFF. The CDR3, as DNA: TGTGCCAGTAGTATTGGGGCAGGTATTGAAGCTTTCTTT.

This clone has just a few counts. This sequence joins TRBV7-3 and TRBJ2-2, with D tentatively TRBD1 (5 bases). The V end was cut by 5 bases, the J end by 1 base, with 14 bases between. This CDR3 is 16 amino acids long. Germline CDR1 reads SGHTA; CDR2 reads FQGTGA. CDR3 sequence: CASSTPGIGNTGELFF. CDR3 nucleotides: TGTGCCAGCAGCACCCCAGGGATCGGGAACACCGGGGAGCTGTTTTTT.

The V and J genes are TRBV19 and TRBJ1-1; D may be TRBD1 (5 bases). The V gene's germline CDR1 is LNHDA and CDR2 SQIVND (reference sequence). Trimming took 4 bases from V and 3 from J, leaving 9 bases between them. CDR3 length equals 13 residues. The CDR3 spells CASSTSGYTEAFF. CDR3 DNA sequence: TGTGCCAGTAGTACCTCAGGGTACACTGAAGCTTTCTTT.

The rearrangement links TRBV6-1 to TRBJ1-1, with 7 nucleotides matching TRBD1. The CDR3 is 12 residues long. The V gene end was trimmed by 7 bases and the J gene end by 5 bases; junction bases not matched to a gene: 4. Germline CDR1 reads MNHNS; CDR2 reads SASEGT. The CDR3 DNA is TGTGCCAGCATGACAGGGCCGACTGAAGCTTTCTTT. Translation gives CASMTGPTEAFF.

As to this clone: Other DNA sequences within the sample encode an identical CDR3. The V call is TRBV6-6, the J call TRBJ1-2; perhaps TRBD1 as D (5 bases). The CDR3 is 13 residues long. The V gene's germline CDR1 is MNHNY and CDR2 SVGAGI (reference sequence). Trimming took 4 bases from V and 2 from J, leaving 8 bases between them. The CDR3 DNA sequence: TGTGCCAGCAGTTTCGACAGAAACTATGGCTACACCTTC. It is translated as CASSFDRNYGYTF.

The V gene is TRBV28, the J gene TRBJ2-7; 12 bases map to TRBD2. This CDR3 is 16 amino acids long. Germline CDR1 and CDR2: MDHEN and SYDVKM. Germline trimming cut 3 bases from V and 3 bases from J; bases unmatched to any gene: 6. In nucleotides, the CDR3 is TGTGCCAGCAGTTTCGGGACACTAGCGGGAGGCTACGAGCAGTACTTC. Translated, it gives CASSFGTLAGGYEQYF.

The rearrangement joins TRBV6-1 to TRBJ2-2; 7 bases map to TRBD1. This CDR3 contains 15 residues. V gave up 5 bases and J gave up 7 bases; unmatched junction bases: 10. The V gene's germline CDR1 is MNHNS and CDR2 SASEGT. The CDR3: CASSKLRGQGGELFF. CDR3 coding DNA: TGTGCCAGCAGTAAGCTAAGGGGGCAGGGCGGGGAGCTGTTTTTT.

The chain employs TRBV7-3 and TRBJ1-6, with 8 bases fitting TRBD1. With V trimmed by 5 bases and J by 7 bases, 4 bases remained unmatched. The length of the CDR3 is 14 residues. The germline CDR1 and CDR2 sequences are SGHTA and FQGTGA. CDR3 DNA: TGTGCCAGCAGCCAGACAGGGGCGAATTCACCCCTCCACTTT. Its translation: CASSQTGANSPLHF.

This sequence joins TRBV4-1 and TRBJ1-2; 9 bases line up with TRBD1. The germline CDR1 and CDR2 sequences are MGHRA and YSYEKL. The CDR3 totals 17 residues. The junction had 13 bases not matched to a gene; V was cut back by 2 bases and J by 6 bases. CDR3 region: CASSQPQNRGRGNGYTF. CDR3 bases: TGCGCCAGCAGCCAACCTCAAAACAGGGGGCGGGGGAATGGCTACACCTTC.

The V gene is TRBV5-1, the J gene TRBJ2-7; the D gene is possibly TRBD1 (6 bases). The V and J ends lost 2 bases and 0 bases respectively, with 12 bases between them. Germline assignment: CDR1 SGHRS and CDR2 YFSETQ. The CDR3 has 15 amino acids. CDR3 nucleotide sequence: TGCGCCAGCAGCTTCACAGGGTCAATCTCCTACGAGCAGTACTTC. The encoded protein is CASSFTGSISYEQYF.

This rearrangement joins TRBV28 to TRBJ2-7; TRBD1 matches 10 bases. V trimming: 3 bases; J trimming: 4 bases; junction bases outside the gene matches: 3. Germline CDR1 reads MDHEN; CDR2 reads SYDVKM. CDR3 length: 14 residues. The chain's CDR3 is CASSFGTGVYEQYF. CDR3 in DNA: TGTGCCAGCAGTTTCGGGACAGGGGTTTACGAGCAGTACTTC.

The chain joins TRBV6-1 to TRBJ2-1; 14 nucleotides line up with TRBD2. The ends lost 4 bases at V and 7 bases at J; junction bases unmatched: 9. Germline CDR1 is MNHNS and CDR2 is SASEGT. The CDR3 runs 17 residues. The CDR3 loop is CASSAIPGTSGRNEQFF. The CDR3 region has the DNA TGTGCCAGCAGTGCCATCCCCGGGACTAGCGGGAGAAATGAGCAGTTCTTC.

The V and J genes are TRBV7-2 and TRBJ1-2; D is perhaps TRBD1 (6 bases). Germline V gene sequence: CDR1 SGHTA, CDR2 FQGNSA. Trimming stripped 5 bases from V and 4 bases from J, with 17 bases between. This CDR3 region has 15 residues. The CDR3: CASSLSGGLGYGYTF. The CDR3 DNA sequence: TGTGCCAGCAGCCTATCGGGGGGCCTCGGCTATGGCTACACCTTC.

CDR3 sequence (DNA): TGTGCCAGCAGCCCGGGACTCGGGGACTATGGCTACACCTTC. This sequence encodes CASSPGLGDYGYTF. This sequence joins TRBV27 and TRBJ1-2; a weak D match, TRBD1 (5 bases). The CDR3 contains 14 residues. Germline loops: CDR1 MNHEY, CDR2 SMNVEV (reference sequence). V shed 6 bases and J shed 3 bases, with 14 bases lying between them.

This chain joins TRBV5-1 and TRBJ2-1; 9 bases line up with TRBD2. CDR3 length: 16 residues. The germline gives CDR1 SGHRS, CDR2 YFSETQ. V shed 4 bases, J shed 4 bases, and the junction held 9 bases outside the gene matches. DNA for the CDR3: TGCGCCAGCAGCCCTCAAGCGGGAGGAACTTACAATGAGCAGTTCTTC. This sequence encodes CASSPQAGGTYNEQFF.

This sequence joins TRBV19 and TRBJ2-7, with a weak D call TRBD2 (5 bases). Deletions cut 3 bases from V and 6 bases from J, with 9 bases between. Germline V gene data show CDR1 as LNHDA and CDR2 as SQIVND (reference sequence). This CDR3 comprises 12 residues. CDR3 region: CASSMGRAEQYF. DNA of the CDR3: TGTGCCAGTAGTATGGGGAGAGCCGAGCAGTACTTC.

V gene TRBV15 combines with J gene TRBJ2-7; TRBD2 matches at 12 bases. The CDR3 is 16 residues long. Germline V lookup: CDR1 LNHNV, CDR2 YYDKDF (reference sequence). The V gene end was trimmed by 3 bases and the J gene end by 1 base; junction bases not matched to a gene: 4. CDR3 bases: TGTGCCACCAGCAGTCTAGCGGGAGGGCTTTCCTACGAGCAGTACTTC. This gives the protein CATSSLAGGLSYEQYF.

The rearrangement uses TRBV5-6 and TRBJ2-7, with TRBD2 matching over 12 bases. V shed 1 base, J shed 3 bases, and the junction held 2 bases outside the gene matches. The CDR3 sequence is 15 residues long. CDR1 is SGHDT, CDR2 YYEEEE, per germline. The DNA for the CDR3 is TGTGCCAGCAGCTTGACGACTAGCGGGGGCTACGAGCAGTACTTC. It yields the protein CASSLTTSGGYEQYF.

This chain links TRBV29-1 with TRBJ2-2, with 7 bases identical to TRBD1. The CDR3 extends over 14 amino acids. The V segment lost 6 bases and the J segment 4 bases; nucleotides outside the gene matches: 8. Germline CDR1 is SQVTM and CDR2 is ANQGSEA. The CDR3 nucleotides are TGCAGCGTGCTAGGGGGCGCGGGCACCGGGGAGCTGTTTTTT. Translating gives CSVLGGAGTGELFF.

This chain connects TRBV5-1 to TRBJ2-7; 8 bases are a match to TRBD1. In germline, CDR1 is SGHRS, CDR2 YFSETQ. The CDR3 contains 13 residues. V trimming: 4 bases; J trimming: 5 bases; junction bases outside the gene matches: 5. CDR3: CASSMDREHEQYF. CDR3 coding DNA: TGCGCCAGCAGCATGGACAGGGAGCACGAGCAGTACTTC.

The chain carries TRBV14 and TRBJ1-2, with 8 positions matching TRBD1. Germline V lookup: CDR1 SGHDN, CDR2 FVKESK. The CDR3 loop spans 15 amino acids. Losses at the gene ends were 1 base for V and 8 bases for J; bases not matched to a gene: 9. The DNA of the CDR3 is TGTGCCAGCAGCCAAGGATTTCGAGACAGGGGAGGCTACACCTTC. It translates to CASSQGFRDRGGYTF.